This is a list of T cell receptor beta chains from one sample in a study of cytomegalovirus exposure and HLA in healthy donors. Libraries were prepared by immunoSEQ multiplex PCR; TCRdb keeps only in-frame clonotypes and omits some of them. The top ten clones hold 11% to 15% of a sample with some 70,000 clones, under 80% of them seen once. The material sequenced was PBMCs. Source of these receptors: a male donor in good health and CMV-seropositive. Each CDR3 is given with its conserved first and last residue. D genes are given only for firm matches. Clone size, where shown, is once, few, many, or a class for clones that have expanded.

>TRBD1|TRBV5-1|few|TRBJ1-1
CASSLVTGGTEAFF
TGCGCCAGCAGCTTGGTAACAGGGGGCACTGAAGCTTTCTTT
>NA|TRBV5-1|NA|TRBJ2-5
CASTHTRLQETQYF
TGCGCCAGCACCCACACCCGTCTCCAAGAGACCCAGTACTTC
>NA|TRBV20-1|NA|TRBJ2-7
CSAPGAYEQYF
TGCAGTGCCCCGGGAGCTTACGAGCAGTACTTC
>TRBD1|TRBV7-9|NA|TRBJ1-5
CASSLAALTGGNQPQHF
TGTGCCAGCAGCTTAGCCGCCTTGACAGGGGGCAATCAGCCCCAGCATTTT
>NA|TRBV6-1|NA|TRBJ1-2
CASSEREKDYGYTF
TGTGCCAGCAGTGAAAGGGAGAAGGACTATGGCTACACCTTC
>TRBD1|TRBV18|NA|TRBJ1-6
CASSRGQKNSPLHF
TGTGCCAGCTCACGGGGACAGAAGAATTCACCCCTCCACTTT
>NA|TRBV5-6|once|TRBJ2-2
CASSSNRVWNTGELFF
TGTGCCAGCAGCTCCAACAGGGTCTGGAACACCGGGGAGCTGTTTTTT
>NA|TRBV5-1|NA|TRBJ2-7
CASSEQGVGYEQYF
TGCGCCAGCAGCGAACAGGGTGTCGGGTACGAGCAGTACTTC
>NA|TRBV30|few|TRBJ1-6
CAWIQMLRGSPLHF
TGTGCCTGGATCCAGATGCTTAGGGGTTCACCCCTCCACTTT
>TRBD1|TRBV2|NA|TRBJ2-7
CASTRDRGTYEQYF
TGTGCCAGCACTAGGGACAGGGGGACCTACGAGCAGTACTTC
>TRBD1|TRBV6-1|NA|TRBJ1-1
CAQGDTEAFF
TGTGCCCAGGGGGACACTGAAGCTTTCTTT
>TRBD2|TRBV7-2|NA|TRBJ2-3
CASSLIRLGRESTDTQYF
TGTGCCAGCAGCTTAATTCGCCTGGGGCGGGAGAGCACAGATACGCAGTATTTT
>NA|TRBV15|NA|TRBJ2-3
CATSRDLIGAAFASTDTQYF
TGTGCCACCAGCAGAGACCTAATAGGAGCAGCTTTCGCTAGCACAGATACGCAGTATTTT
>NA|TRBV20-1|once|TRBJ2-3
CSATRGPQYF
TGCAGTGCTACCCGAGGTCCGCAGTATTTT
>TRBD2|TRBV7-9|few|TRBJ2-3
CASSRGGFTDTQYF
TGTGCCAGCAGCCGCGGGGGTTTCACAGATACGCAGTATTTT
>NA|TRBV7-2|NA|TRBJ1-2
CASSPSGGGYTF
TGTGCCAGCAGCCCCTCGGGGGGAGGCTACACCTTC
>NA|TRBV7-2|few|TRBJ1-4
CASSLWGLNEKLFF
TGTGCCAGCAGCTTATGGGGACTTAATGAAAAACTGTTTTTT
>NA|TRBV7-9|NA|TRBJ1-1
CASRDRLGRNTEAFF
TGTGCCAGCAGAGACAGGCTGGGGCGGAACACTGAAGCTTTCTTT
>NA|TRBV9|once|TRBJ2-1
CASSVQGHPGNEQFF
TGTGCCAGCAGCGTCCAAGGGCACCCAGGGAATGAGCAGTTCTTC
>NA|TRBV5-1|NA|TRBJ2-5
CASSLPRGIGRETQYF
TGCGCCAGCAGCTTGCCCAGGGGAATTGGAAGGGAGACCCAGTACTTC
>TRBD1|TRBV5-1|NA|TRBJ2-3
CASSSDRVRTDTQYF
TGCGCCAGCAGCTCGGACAGGGTTAGGACAGATACGCAGTATTTT
>NA|TRBV11-2|NA|TRBJ1-2
CASSPGPDRPYGYTF
TGTGCCAGCAGCCCAGGCCCCGACAGGCCCTATGGCTACACCTTC
>NA|TRBV27|NA|TRBJ2-3
CASSKPGVDTQYF
TGTGCCAGCAGTAAACCAGGGGTGGATACGCAGTATTTT
>NA|TRBV7-2|few|TRBJ2-1
CASSLVKANEQFF
TGTGCCAGCAGCTTAGTTAAAGCTAACGAGCAGTTCTTC